This T cell receptor beta chain was recovered during a study of blood T cell repertoires in COVID-19. Study in general: The United States, Italy and Spain were the sources of the acute and convalescent COVID-19 samples.

In the study's own analysis: Amplified reference gene primers provided the basis for estimating nucleated cell counts. The table came from immunoSEQ multiplex PCR; TCRdb's copy has only in-frame clones and leaves some out. V and J calls and clone size are those listed in that table; D and trimming were worked out from the DNA. The table lists some 200,000 clones, roughly 90% of them singletons, with around 2.7% in the top ten. V trimming: 0 bases; J trimming: 4 bases; junction bases outside the gene matches: 5. The CDR3 consists of 16 residues. Germline V gene data show CDR1 as LNHNV and CDR2 as YYDKDF (reference sequence). Individuals drawn from under 30 US areas were roughly 18 to 100 years old. Cohort allocation depended upon clinical history that participants reported.

Sequenced sample: PBMCs or T cells enriched from blood (not recorded which). This clonotype was obtained from a woman in her 30s who had recovered from COVID-19. The rearrangement uses TRBV15 and TRBJ2-5; 10 nucleotides agree with TRBD1. The CDR3 bases are TGTGCCACCAGCAGAGATTGGGGACAGGGGAGAGAGACCCAGTACTTC. It specifies CATSRDWGQGRETQYF.